The 10 T cell receptor beta chains below were found in one sample sequenced in a study of T cells in Graves' hyperthyroidism and ophthalmopathy. TCR beta CDR3 region amplification was performed from RNA transcripts. First-round RT-PCR targeting the TCR CDR3 was performed with the HTBI primer set. Via MiXCR, TCRdb re-called the multiplex PCR reads, giving one row per CDR3 protein. This table has approximately 600,000 distinct CDR3 sequences, about a sixth appearing once. Sequencing was carried out using blood. The receptors come from a woman aged 25 to 45 with Graves' hyperthyroidism.

This clonotype was observed at least ten times. This CDR3 is CSATQLAGEIYNEQFF. The CDR3 nucleotides are TGCAGTGCTACACAGCTAGCGGGAGAGATCTACAATGAGCAGTTCTTC. The V and J genes are TRBV20-1 and TRBJ2-1; 10 bases map to TRBD2. The CDR3 has 16 residues. Germline V gene data show CDR1 as DFQATT and CDR2 as SNEGSKA (reference sequence). V trimming: 4 bases; J trimming: 3 bases; junction bases outside the gene matches: 9.

This clonotype came up a few times. The chain has TRBV14 and TRBJ2-5; D possibly corresponds to TRBD2 (6 bases). Trimming removed 0 bases from V and 14 bases from J, with 10 bases in between. The CDR3 has 11 amino acids. Germline V gene sequence: CDR1 SGHDN, CDR2 FVKESK. In DNA form, the CDR3 reads TGTGCCAGCAGCCAAGATGGGGGGACCTACTTC. Protein product: CASSQDGGTYF.

This clonotype was recorded many times. The gene calls are TRBV6-1 and TRBJ2-7; D is unresolved. This CDR3 region has 17 residues. Trimming removed 1 base from V and 0 bases from J, with 16 bases in between. Germline V gene lookup returns CDR1 MNHNS and CDR2 SASEGT. The DNA for the CDR3 is TGTGCCAGCAGTGAAGTCCGGCCAAACACAAACTCCTACGAGCAGTACTTC. Translating it yields CASSEVRPNTNSYEQYF.

This clonotype was found once. V and J are TRBV6-1 and TRBJ2-7; weak D call: TRBD2 (5 bases). The CDR3 has 12 residues. Germline V CDR1 and CDR2: MNHNS, SASEGT. Deletions cut 10 bases from V and 1 base from J, with 11 bases between. The CDR3 is CATFGDSYEQYF. The CDR3 DNA is TGTGCCACCTTCGGGGATTCCTACGAGCAGTACTTC.

This clonotype occurred once. This sequence may be a read error, since a much larger clone differs from it by one base. The chain uses TRBV10-3 and TRBJ2-1, with TRBD1 matching over 10 bases. The CDR3 consists of 12 residues. V lost 10 bases to trimming and J lost 5 bases; unmatched junction nucleotides: 2. The germline V gene has CDR1 ENHRY and CDR2 SYGVKD. CDR3 region: CATGTGDNEQFF. In DNA form, the CDR3 reads TGTGCCACCGGGACAGGGGACAATGAGCAGTTCTTC.

This clonotype was counted only a few times. The chain has TRBV18 and TRBJ1-5; D is perhaps TRBD1 (6 bases). Germline loops: CDR1 KGHSH, CDR2 LQKENI. Trimming removed 4 bases from V and 0 bases from J, with 16 bases in between. The CDR3 contains 17 residues. CDR3 sequence reads: CASSRLRQADSNQPQHF. As DNA, the CDR3 is TGTGCCAGCTCACGGTTAAGACAGGCGGATAGCAATCAGCCCCAGCATTTT.

The CDR3 region is CASSRPLVALGYNEQFF. CDR3 DNA sequence: TGTGCCAGCAGTCGGCCTCTGGTAGCGCTGGGATACAATGAGCAGTTCTTC. The chain couples TRBV6-1 to TRBJ2-1, with a possible D match to TRBD2 (5 bases). The CDR3 spans 17 residues. With 5 bases removed from V and 4 bases from J, the gap between germline ends came to 21 bases. Germline assignment: CDR1 MNHNS and CDR2 SASEGT.

Many counts were recorded for this clonotype. This chain links TRBV6-5 with TRBJ2-1; unclear D gene. The V end was cut by 2 bases, the J end by 5 bases, with 7 bases between. The germline gives CDR1 MNHEY, CDR2 SVGAGI. This CDR3 comprises 13 residues. CDR3 sequence: CASSYGADNEQFF. The CDR3 nucleotides are TGTGCCAGCAGTTACGGAGCAGACAATGAGCAGTTCTTC.

This clonotype was picked up many times. The chain couples TRBV28 to TRBJ2-7; 8 nucleotides line up with TRBD2. Germline V gene lookup returns CDR1 MDHEN and CDR2 SYDVKM. Trimming cost V 5 bases and J 8 bases; bases outside gene matches: 11. This CDR3 spans 14 amino acids. CDR3 protein: CASSPSGTRVQQYF. CDR3 bases: TGTGCCAGCAGTCCCTCCGGGACTAGAGTTCAGCAGTACTTC.

This clonotype was seen many times. The gene calls are TRBV30 and TRBJ2-7; tentatively, D is TRBD1 or TRBD2 (6 bases each). Per the germline V gene, CDR1 is GTSNPN and CDR2 is SVGIG (reference sequence). V lost 8 bases to trimming and J lost 1 base, with 15 bases between them. The CDR3 runs to 13 residues. Here the CDR3 DNA reads TGTGCCGGAAGGGGGGACGCGTCCTACGAGCAGTACTTC. Its protein product is CAGRGDASYEQYF.